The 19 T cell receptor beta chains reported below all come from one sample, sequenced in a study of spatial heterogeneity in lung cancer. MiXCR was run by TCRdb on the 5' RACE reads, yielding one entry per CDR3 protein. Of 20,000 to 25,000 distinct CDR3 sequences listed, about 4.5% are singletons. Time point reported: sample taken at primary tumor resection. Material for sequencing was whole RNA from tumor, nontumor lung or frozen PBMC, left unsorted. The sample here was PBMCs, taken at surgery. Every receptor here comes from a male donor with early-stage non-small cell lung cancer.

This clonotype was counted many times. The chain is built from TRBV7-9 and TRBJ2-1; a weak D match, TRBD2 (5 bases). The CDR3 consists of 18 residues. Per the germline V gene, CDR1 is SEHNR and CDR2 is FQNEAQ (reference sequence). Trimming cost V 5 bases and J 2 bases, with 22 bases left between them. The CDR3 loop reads CASSPRPRGLPTYNEQFF. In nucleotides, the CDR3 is TGTGCCAGCAGCCCTCGGCCCCGGGGTCTACCCACCTACAATGAGCAGTTCTTC.

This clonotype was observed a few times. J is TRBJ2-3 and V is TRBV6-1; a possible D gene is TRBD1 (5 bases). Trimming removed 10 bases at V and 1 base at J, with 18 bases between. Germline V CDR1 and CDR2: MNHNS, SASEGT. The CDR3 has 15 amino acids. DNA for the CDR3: TGTGCCACTCTGAGCAGGGAATTCGGCACAGATACGCAGTATTTT. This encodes CATLSREFGTDTQYF.

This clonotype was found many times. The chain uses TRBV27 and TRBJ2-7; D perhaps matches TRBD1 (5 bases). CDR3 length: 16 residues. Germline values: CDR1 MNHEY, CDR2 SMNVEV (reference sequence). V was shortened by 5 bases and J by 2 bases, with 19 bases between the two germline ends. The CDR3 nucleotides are TGTGCCAGCAGTATTACAGGCTTTCCTAATCCCTACGAGCAGTACTTC. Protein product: CASSITGFPNPYEQYF.

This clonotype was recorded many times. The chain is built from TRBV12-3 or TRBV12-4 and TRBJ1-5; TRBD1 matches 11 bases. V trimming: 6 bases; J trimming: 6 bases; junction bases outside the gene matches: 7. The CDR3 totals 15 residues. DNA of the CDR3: TGTGCCAGCAGCCTTGGACAGGGGGCAGTTCAGCCCCAGCATTTT. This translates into CASSLGQGAVQPQHF.

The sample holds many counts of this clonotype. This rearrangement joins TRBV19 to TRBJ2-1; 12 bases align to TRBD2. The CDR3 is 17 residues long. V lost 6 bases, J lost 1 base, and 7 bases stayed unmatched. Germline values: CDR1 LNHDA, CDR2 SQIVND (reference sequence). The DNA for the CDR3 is TGTGCCAGTAGGGAGACTAGCGGGAGTATATCCTACAATGAGCAGTTCTTC. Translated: CASRETSGSISYNEQFF. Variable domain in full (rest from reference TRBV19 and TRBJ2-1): DGGITQSPKYLFRKEGQNVTLSCEQNLNHDAMYWYRQDPGQGLRLIYYSQIVNDFQKGDIAEGYSVSREKKESFPLTVTSAQKNPTAFYLCASRETSGSISYNEQFFGPGTRLTVL.

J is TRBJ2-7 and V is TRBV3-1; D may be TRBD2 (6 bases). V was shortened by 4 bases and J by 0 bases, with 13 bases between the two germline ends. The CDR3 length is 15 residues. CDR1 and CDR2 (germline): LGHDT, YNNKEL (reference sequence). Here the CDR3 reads CASSPGLLSSYEQYF. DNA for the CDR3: TGTGCCAGCAGCCCGGGACTCCTGAGCTCCTACGAGCAGTACTTC.

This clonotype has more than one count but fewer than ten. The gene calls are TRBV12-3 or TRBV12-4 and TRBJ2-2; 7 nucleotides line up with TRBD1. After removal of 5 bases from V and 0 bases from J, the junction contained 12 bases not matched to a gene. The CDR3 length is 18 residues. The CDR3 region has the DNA TGTGCCAGCAGTCCCCGGCTGGGACAGTCCTCGAACACCGGGGAGCTGTTTTTT. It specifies CASSPRLGQSSNTGELFF.

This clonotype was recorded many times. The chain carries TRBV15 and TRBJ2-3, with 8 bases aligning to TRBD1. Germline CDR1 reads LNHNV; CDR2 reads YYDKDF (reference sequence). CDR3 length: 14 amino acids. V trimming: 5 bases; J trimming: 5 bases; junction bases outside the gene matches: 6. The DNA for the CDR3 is TGTGCCACCAGCGTTCAGGGGGCTAGAGATACGCAGTATTTT. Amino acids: CATSVQGARDTQYF. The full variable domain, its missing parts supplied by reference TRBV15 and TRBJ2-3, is DAMVIQNPRYQVTQFGKPVTLSCSQTLNHNVMYWYQQKSSQAPKLLFHYYDKDFNNEADTPDNFQSRRPNTSFCFLDIRSPGLGDTAMYLCATSVQGARDTQYFGPGTRLTVL.

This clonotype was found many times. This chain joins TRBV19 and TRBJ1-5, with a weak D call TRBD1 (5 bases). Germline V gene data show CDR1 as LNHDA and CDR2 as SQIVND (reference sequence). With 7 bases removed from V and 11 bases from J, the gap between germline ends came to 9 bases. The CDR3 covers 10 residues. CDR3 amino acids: CASKRGAQHF. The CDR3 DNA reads TGTGCCAGTAAAAGGGGAGCCCAGCATTTT.

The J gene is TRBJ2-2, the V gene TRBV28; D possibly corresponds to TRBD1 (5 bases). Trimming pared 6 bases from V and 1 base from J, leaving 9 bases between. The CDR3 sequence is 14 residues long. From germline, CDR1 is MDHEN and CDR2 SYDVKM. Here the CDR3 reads CASSTGQNTGELFF. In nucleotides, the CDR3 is TGTGCCAGCAGCACCGGACAGAACACCGGGGAGCTGTTTTTT.

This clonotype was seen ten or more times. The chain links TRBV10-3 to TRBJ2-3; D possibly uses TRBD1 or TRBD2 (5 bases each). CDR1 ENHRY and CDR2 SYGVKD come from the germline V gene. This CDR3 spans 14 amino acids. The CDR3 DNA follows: TGTGCAGGCAAGGGACGGTCTAGCTCAGATACGCAGTATTTT. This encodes CAGKGRSSSDTQYF.

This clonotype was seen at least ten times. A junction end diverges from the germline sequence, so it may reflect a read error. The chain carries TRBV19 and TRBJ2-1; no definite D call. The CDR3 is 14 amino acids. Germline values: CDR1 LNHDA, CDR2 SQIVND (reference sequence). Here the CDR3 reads CSSRDPRVTNEQFF. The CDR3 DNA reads TGTTCCAGTAGAGACCCCCGGGTGACTAATGAGCAGTTCTTC.

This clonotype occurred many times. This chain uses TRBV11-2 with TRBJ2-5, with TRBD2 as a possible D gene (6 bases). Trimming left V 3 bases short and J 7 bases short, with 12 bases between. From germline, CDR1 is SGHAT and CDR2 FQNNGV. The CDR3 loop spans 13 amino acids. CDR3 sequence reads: CASSFLTEGTQYF. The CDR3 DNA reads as TGTGCCAGCAGCTTCCTGACGGAGGGGACCCAGTACTTC.

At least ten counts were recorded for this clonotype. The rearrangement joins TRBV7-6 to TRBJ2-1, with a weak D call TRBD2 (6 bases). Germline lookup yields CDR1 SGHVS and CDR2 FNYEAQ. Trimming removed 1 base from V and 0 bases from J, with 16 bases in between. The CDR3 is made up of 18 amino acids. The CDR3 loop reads CASSLGTGLTSSYNEQFF. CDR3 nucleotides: TGTGCCAGCAGCTTAGGGACGGGACTGACGAGCTCCTACAATGAGCAGTTCTTC.

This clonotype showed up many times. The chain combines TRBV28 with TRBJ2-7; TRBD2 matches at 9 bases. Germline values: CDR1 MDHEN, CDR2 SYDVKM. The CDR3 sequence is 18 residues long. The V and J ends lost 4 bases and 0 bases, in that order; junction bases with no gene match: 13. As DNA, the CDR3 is TGTGCCAGCAGTTCCCCCGGGACTAGCCCATTGGGCTCCTACGAGCAGTACTTC. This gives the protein CASSSPGTSPLGSYEQYF.

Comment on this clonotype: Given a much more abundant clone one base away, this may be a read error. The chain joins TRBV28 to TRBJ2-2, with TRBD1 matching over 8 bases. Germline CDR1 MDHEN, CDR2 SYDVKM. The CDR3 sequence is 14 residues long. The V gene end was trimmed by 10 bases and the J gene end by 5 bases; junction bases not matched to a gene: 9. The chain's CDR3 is CANTPGQATGELFF. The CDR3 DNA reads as TGTGCCAACACGCCGGGACAGGCGACCGGGGAGCTGTTTTTT.

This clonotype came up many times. The CDR3 reads CASSGTEGASYEQYF. CDR3 nucleotide sequence: TGTGCCAGTAGTGGGACCGAGGGGGCCTCCTACGAGCAGTACTTC. This sequence joins TRBV19 and TRBJ2-7; 7 positions match TRBD1. Germline loops: CDR1 LNHDA, CDR2 SQIVND (reference sequence). This CDR3 comprises 15 residues. Losses at the gene ends were 5 bases for V and 0 bases for J; bases not matched to a gene: 7.

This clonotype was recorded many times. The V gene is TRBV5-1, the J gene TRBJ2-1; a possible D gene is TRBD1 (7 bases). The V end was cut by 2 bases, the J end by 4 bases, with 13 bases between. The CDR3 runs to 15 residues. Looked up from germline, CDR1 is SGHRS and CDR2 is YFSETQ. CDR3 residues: CASSFAGQIYNEQFF. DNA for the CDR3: TGCGCCAGCAGCTTTGCGGGACAGATATACAATGAGCAGTTCTTC.

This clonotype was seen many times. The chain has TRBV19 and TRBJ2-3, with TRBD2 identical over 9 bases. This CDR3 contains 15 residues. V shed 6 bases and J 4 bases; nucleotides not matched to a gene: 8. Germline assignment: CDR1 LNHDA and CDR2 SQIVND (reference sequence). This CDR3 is CASRFGSGGPDTQYF. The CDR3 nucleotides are TGTGCCAGTAGATTCGGGAGCGGGGGGCCAGATACGCAGTATTTT.